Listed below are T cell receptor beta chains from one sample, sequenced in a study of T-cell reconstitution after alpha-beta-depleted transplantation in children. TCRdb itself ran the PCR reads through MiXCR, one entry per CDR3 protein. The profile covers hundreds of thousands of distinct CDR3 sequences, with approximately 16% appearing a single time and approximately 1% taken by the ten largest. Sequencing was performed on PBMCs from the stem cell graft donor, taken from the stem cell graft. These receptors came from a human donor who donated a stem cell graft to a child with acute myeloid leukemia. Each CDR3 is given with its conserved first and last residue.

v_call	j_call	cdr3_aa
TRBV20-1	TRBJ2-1	CSAIDLRGQHNEQFF
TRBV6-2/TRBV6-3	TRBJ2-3	CASSYMAQASGETTDTQYF
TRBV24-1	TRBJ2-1	CATSGWVAGSNEQFF
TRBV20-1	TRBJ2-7	CSARPETHPFSYEQYF
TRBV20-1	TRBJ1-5	CSASEFGGTSNQPQHF
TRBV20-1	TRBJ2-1	CSVSDRVGNEQFF
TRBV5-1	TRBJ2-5	CASSLETGGGETQYF
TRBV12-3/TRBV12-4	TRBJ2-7	CASSYGTALNYEQYF
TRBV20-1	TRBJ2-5	CSGTGEDQETQYF
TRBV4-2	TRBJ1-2	CASSQDQTGASWFYGYTF
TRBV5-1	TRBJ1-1	CASSLGYEAFF
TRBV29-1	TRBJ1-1	CSVAGLDTEAFF
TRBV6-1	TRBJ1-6	CARSRGSYNSPLHF
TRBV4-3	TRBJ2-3	CASSQDMDVGALLTDTQYF
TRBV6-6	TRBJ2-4	CASSSVGKNIQYF
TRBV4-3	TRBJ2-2	CASSQLQGAGELFF
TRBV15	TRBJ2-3	CATSRDAGTSASDTQYF
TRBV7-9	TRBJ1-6	CASSLDLLSSYNSPLHF
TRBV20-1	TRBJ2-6	CCARDIQRAGANVLTF
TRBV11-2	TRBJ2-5	CASSLGGGVGETQYF
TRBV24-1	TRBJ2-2	CATSDLQMRGDGNTGELFF
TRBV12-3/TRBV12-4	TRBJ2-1	CASSFVLAGTNNEQFF
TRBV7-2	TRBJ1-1	CASSLIPGNTEAFF